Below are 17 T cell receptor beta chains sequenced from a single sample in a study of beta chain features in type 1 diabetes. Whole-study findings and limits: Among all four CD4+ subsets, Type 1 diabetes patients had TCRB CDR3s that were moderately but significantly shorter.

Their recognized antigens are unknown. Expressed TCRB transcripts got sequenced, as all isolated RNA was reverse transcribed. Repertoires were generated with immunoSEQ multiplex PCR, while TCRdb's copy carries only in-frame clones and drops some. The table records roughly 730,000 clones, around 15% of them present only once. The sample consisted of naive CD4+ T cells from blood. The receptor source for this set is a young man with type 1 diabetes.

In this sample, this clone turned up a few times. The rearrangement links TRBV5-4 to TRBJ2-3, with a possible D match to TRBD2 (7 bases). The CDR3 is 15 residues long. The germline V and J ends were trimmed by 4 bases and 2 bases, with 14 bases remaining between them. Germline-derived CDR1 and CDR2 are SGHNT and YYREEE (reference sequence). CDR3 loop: CASSQSAGATDTQYF. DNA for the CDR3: TGTGCCAGCAGCCAATCTGCGGGGGCCACAGATACGCAGTATTTT.

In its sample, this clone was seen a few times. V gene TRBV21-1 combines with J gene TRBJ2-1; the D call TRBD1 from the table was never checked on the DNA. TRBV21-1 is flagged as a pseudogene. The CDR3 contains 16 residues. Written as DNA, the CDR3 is TGTGCCAGCAGCCTTCAGGACAGGGGGCATGGCAATGAGCAGTTCTTC. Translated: CASSLQDRGHGNEQFF.

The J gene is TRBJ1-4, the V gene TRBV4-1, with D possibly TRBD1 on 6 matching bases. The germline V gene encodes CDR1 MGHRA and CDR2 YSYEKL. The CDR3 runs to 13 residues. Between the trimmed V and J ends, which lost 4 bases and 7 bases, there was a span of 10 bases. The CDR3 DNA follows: TGCGCCAGCAGCCTAACCAGGGGTGAAAAACTGTTTTTT. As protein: CASSLTRGEKLFF.

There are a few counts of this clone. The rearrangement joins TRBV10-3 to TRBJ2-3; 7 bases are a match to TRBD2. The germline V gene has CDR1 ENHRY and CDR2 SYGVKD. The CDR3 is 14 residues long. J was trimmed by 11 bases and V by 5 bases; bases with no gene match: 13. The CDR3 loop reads CAISPSGPEEGQYF. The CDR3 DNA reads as TGTGCCATCAGTCCTAGCGGACCTGAAGAGGGGCAGTATTTT.

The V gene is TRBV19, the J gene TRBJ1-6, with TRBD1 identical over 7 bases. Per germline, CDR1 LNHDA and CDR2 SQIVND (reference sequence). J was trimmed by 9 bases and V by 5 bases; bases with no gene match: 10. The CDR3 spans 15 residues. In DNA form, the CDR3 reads TGTGCCAGTAGTTCGACACAGGGGTTGGGTTCACCCCTCCACTTT. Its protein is CASSSTQGLGSPLHF.

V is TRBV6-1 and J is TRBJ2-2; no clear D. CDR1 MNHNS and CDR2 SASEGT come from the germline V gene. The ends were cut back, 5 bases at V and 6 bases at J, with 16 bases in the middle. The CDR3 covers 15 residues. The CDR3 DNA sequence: TGTGCCAGCAGTCCTCAAAAGAGGTCGGCCGGGGAGCTGTTTTTT. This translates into CASSPQKRSAGELFF.

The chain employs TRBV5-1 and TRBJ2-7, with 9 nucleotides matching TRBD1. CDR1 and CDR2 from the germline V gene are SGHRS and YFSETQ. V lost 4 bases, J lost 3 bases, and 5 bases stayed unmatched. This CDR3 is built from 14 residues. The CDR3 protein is CASSLTGGDYEQYF. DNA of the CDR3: TGCGCCAGCAGCCTTACAGGGGGCGACTACGAGCAGTACTTC.

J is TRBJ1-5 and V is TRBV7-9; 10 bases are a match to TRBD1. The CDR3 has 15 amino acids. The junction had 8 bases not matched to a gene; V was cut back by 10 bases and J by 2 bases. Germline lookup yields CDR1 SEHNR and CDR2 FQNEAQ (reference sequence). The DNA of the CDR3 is TGTGCCATCGGACAGGGGGATGGCGGCAATCAGCCCCAGCATTTT. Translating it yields CAIGQGDGGNQPQHF.

The CDR3 is CASNRIDGTTGYTF. The CDR3 coding sequence is TGTGCCAGTAATCGGATAGATGGGACGACTGGCTACACCTTC. The chain is built from TRBV19 and TRBJ1-2; possibly TRBD1 for D (5 bases). V was shortened by 7 bases and J by 7 bases, with 19 bases between the two germline ends. In germline, CDR1 is LNHDA, CDR2 SQIVND (reference sequence). This CDR3 has 14 residues.

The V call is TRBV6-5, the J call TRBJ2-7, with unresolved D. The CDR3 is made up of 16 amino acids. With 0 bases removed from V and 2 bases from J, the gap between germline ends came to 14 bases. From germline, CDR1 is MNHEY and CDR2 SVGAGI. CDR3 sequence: CASSYSGPSHPYEQYF. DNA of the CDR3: TGTGCCAGCAGTTACTCCGGCCCGAGTCACCCCTACGAGCAGTACTTC.

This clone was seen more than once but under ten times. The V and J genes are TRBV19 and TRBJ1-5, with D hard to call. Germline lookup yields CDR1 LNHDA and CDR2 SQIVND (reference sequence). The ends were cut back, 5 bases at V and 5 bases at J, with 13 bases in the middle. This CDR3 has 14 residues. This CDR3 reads CASSARTVDQPQHF. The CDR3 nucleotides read TGTGCCAGTAGTGCTCGGACGGTAGATCAGCCCCAGCATTTT.

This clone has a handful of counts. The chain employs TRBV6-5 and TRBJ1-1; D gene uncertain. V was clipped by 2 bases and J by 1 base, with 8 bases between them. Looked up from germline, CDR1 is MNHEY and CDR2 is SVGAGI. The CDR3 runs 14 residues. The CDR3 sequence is CASSYLSWNTEAFF. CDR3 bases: TGTGCCAGCAGTTACCTCTCATGGAACACTGAAGCTTTCTTT.

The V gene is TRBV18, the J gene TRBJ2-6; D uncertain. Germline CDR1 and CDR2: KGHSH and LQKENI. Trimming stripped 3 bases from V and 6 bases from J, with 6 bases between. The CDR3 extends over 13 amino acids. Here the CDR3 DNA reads TGTGCCAGCTCACCGGAGACGGCCAACGTCCTGACTTTC. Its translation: CASSPETANVLTF.

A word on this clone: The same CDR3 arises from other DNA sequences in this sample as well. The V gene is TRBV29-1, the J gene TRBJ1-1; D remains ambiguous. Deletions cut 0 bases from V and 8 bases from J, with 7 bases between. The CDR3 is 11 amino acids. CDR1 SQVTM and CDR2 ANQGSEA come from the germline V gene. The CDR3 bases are TGCAGCGTTGAAGACCCGGGGGAAGCTTTCTTT. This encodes CSVEDPGEAFF.

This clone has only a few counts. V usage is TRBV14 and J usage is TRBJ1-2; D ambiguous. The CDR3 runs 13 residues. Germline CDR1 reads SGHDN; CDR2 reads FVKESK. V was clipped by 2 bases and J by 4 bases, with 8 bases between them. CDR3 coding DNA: TGTGCCAGCAGCCAATGGGATTCCTATGGCTACACCTTC. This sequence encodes CASSQWDSYGYTF.

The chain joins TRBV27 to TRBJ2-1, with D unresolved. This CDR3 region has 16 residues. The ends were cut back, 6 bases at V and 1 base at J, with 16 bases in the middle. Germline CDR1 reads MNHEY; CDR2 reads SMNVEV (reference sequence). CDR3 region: CASRLTRVRSYNEQFF. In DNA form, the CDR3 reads TGTGCCAGCAGGCTGACCCGGGTCCGGTCCTACAATGAGCAGTTCTTC.

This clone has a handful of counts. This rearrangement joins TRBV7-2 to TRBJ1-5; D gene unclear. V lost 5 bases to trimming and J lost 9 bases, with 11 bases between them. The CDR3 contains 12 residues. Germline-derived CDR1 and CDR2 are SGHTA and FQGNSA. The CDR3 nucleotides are TGTGCCAGCAGCCAGCAAGTTTGGCCCCAGCATTTT. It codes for CASSQQVWPQHF.